These 29 T cell receptor beta chains were all obtained from the same sample, sequenced in a study of beta chain features in type 1 diabetes. As every portion of the isolated RNA was reverse transcribed, the sequencing read expressed TCRB transcripts. Libraries were prepared by immunoSEQ multiplex PCR; TCRdb keeps only in-frame clonotypes and omits some of them. The sample shows about 620,000 clones, around 15% of them seen only once. Sequenced sample: naive CD4+ T cells from blood. Receptors originate from a man aged 18 to 30 in good health.

In its sample, this clone was seen a few times. This rearrangement joins TRBV9 to TRBJ2-5; 8 positions match TRBD2. Germline V gives CDR1 SGDLS, CDR2 YYNGEE. The CDR3 is 16 residues long. Germline trimming cut 2 bases from V and 3 bases from J; bases unmatched to any gene: 9. CDR3 in amino acids: CASSVGLREAEETQYF. For the CDR3, the DNA is TGTGCCAGCAGCGTGGGTTTGCGGGAGGCCGAAGAGACCCAGTACTTC.

The V and J genes are TRBV18 and TRBJ1-5; D ambiguous. Germline CDR1 KGHSH, CDR2 LQKENI. Trimming removed 4 bases from V and 4 bases from J, with 8 bases in between. The CDR3 sequence is 13 residues long. The CDR3 sequence is CASSRTENQPQHF. CDR3 coding DNA: TGTGCCAGCTCACGAACAGAGAATCAGCCCCAGCATTTT. The variable domain in full, completed from reference TRBV18 and TRBJ1-5, reads NAGVMQNPRHLVRRRGQEARLRCSPMKGHSHVYWYRQLPEEGLKFMVYLQKENIIDESGMPKERFSAEFPKEGPSILRIQQVVRGDSAAYFCASSRTENQPQHFGDGTRLSIL.

The V and J genes are TRBV9 and TRBJ2-5, with 8 bases identical to TRBD2. The CDR3 has 17 amino acids. The ends lost 4 bases at V and 1 base at J; junction bases unmatched: 12. The germline V gene encodes CDR1 SGDLS and CDR2 YYNGEE. The DNA for the CDR3 is TGTGCCAGCAGCTTCGGCCCGGCCAGCGGGGGCCAAGAGACCCAGTACTTC. The encoded protein is CASSFGPASGGQETQYF.

This clone was counted only a few times. The V and J genes are TRBV19 and TRBJ1-5; D remains unclear. Germline lookup yields CDR1 LNHDA and CDR2 SQIVND (reference sequence). V lost 5 bases and J lost 0, with 11 bases in between. CDR3 length: 15 amino acids. Written as DNA, the CDR3 is TGTGCCAGTAGTCTACGCGGTATTAGCAATCAGCCCCAGCATTTT. Its translation is CASSLRGISNQPQHF.

The chain is built from TRBV5-1 and TRBJ1-4; D unresolved. The CDR3 totals 18 residues. Between the trimmed V and J ends, which lost 0 bases and 0 bases, there was a span of 15 bases. In germline, CDR1 is SGHRS, CDR2 YFSETQ. The CDR3 DNA reads TGCGCCAGCAGCTTGGCGCTCCTCGGCCGGTCAACTAATGAAAAACTGTTTTTT. It is translated as CASSLALLGRSTNEKLFF.

This clone was observed a handful of times. The chain uses TRBV28 and TRBJ1-1; D is uncertain. CDR3 length: 12 amino acids. V gave up 6 bases and J gave up 6 bases, with 11 bases separating them. The germline V gene encodes CDR1 MDHEN and CDR2 SYDVKM. The CDR3: CASSLRRPEAFF. CDR3 nucleotide sequence: TGTGCCAGCAGCCTCCGACGGCCTGAAGCTTTCTTT.

This chain connects TRBV30 to TRBJ2-5; D possibly corresponds to TRBD1 (5 bases). The CDR3 has 15 residues. V lost 1 base to trimming and J lost 1 base, with 13 bases between them. CDR1 GTSNPN and CDR2 SVGIG come from the germline V gene (reference sequence). For the CDR3, the DNA is TGTGCCTGGAGTGGGAGAGCAGGGTTCCAAGAGACCCAGTACTTC. This encodes CAWSGRAGFQETQYF.

This sequence joins TRBV27 and TRBJ2-3, with 8 bases matching TRBD2. V lost 2 bases, J lost 9 bases, and 4 bases stayed unmatched. CDR1 and CDR2 from the germline V gene are MNHEY and SMNVEV (reference sequence). The CDR3 consists of 13 residues. The CDR3 here is CASSLRGGRTQYF. CDR3 in DNA: TGTGCCAGCAGTTTACGGGGGGGGCGAACGCAGTATTTT.

The chain employs TRBV4-3 and TRBJ2-1; weak D call: TRBD2 (6 bases). V was pared by 0 bases and J by 0 bases, with 15 bases between. CDR1 is LGHNA and CDR2 is YSLEER in the germline V gene. This CDR3 region has 18 residues. The CDR3: CASSQEPGGASSYNEQFF. CDR3 DNA sequence: TGCGCCAGCAGCCAAGAACCAGGCGGGGCCAGCTCCTACAATGAGCAGTTCTTC.

The rearrangement joins TRBV29-1 to TRBJ2-5; no clear D. The J call is uncertain, as TRBJ2-7 better fits the DNA end. The CDR3 has 14 amino acids. Germline V gives CDR1 SQVTM, CDR2 ANQGSEA. The CDR3 nucleotides are TGCAGCGTTGAAGATCGAGGCAGCAACTACGAGCAGTACTTC. This sequence encodes CSVEDRGSNYEQYF.

This clone has a handful of counts. The chain links TRBV19 to TRBJ1-2; TRBD1 might be the D (6 bases). With 3 bases removed from V and 8 bases from J, the gap between germline ends came to 13 bases. The CDR3 runs 13 residues. In germline, CDR1 is LNHDA, CDR2 SQIVND (reference sequence). The chain's CDR3 is CASSIRQALGYTF. In DNA, the CDR3 is TGTGCCAGTAGTATCAGACAGGCCCTCGGCTACACCTTC.

In this sample, this clone turned up once. The chain recombines TRBV6-5 with TRBJ2-6; the D call may be TRBD1 or TRBD2 (5 bases each). The V gene lost 8 bases and the J gene lost 0 bases, with 11 bases spanning the gap. In germline, CDR1 is MNHEY, CDR2 SVGAGI. This CDR3 has 15 residues. CDR3 bases: TGTGCCAGCCACCGGGACCCCTCTGGGGCCAACGTCCTGACTTTC. Translated: CASHRDPSGANVLTF.

This sequence joins TRBV9 and TRBJ2-5; 8 bases are shared with TRBD1. From germline, CDR1 is SGDLS and CDR2 YYNGEE. The length of the CDR3 is 14 residues. V trimming: 6 bases; J trimming: 5 bases; junction bases outside the gene matches: 9. The CDR3 loop is CASTRTGPGETQYF. CDR3 DNA: TGTGCCAGCACGAGGACAGGGCCCGGGGAGACCCAGTACTTC. The full variable domain, with the rest looked up from reference TRBV9 and TRBJ2-5, is DSGVTQTPKHLITATGQRVTLRCSPRSGDLSVYWYQQSLDQGLQFLIQYYNGEERAKGNILERFSAQQFPDLHSELNLSSLELGDSALYFCASTRTGPGETQYFGPGTRLLVL.

The chain is built from TRBV28 and TRBJ2-7; 7 positions match TRBD2. V shed 2 bases, J shed 4 bases, and the junction held 11 bases outside the gene matches. The CDR3 totals 16 residues. Germline V CDR1 and CDR2: MDHEN, SYDVKM. CDR3 in amino acids: CASSLGGGGKIYEQYF. The CDR3 nucleotides read TGTGCCAGCAGTTTAGGAGGCGGGGGAAAGATATACGAGCAGTACTTC. The entire variable domain, with the rest obtained from reference TRBV28 and TRBJ2-7, is as follows: DVKVTQSSRYLVKRTGEKVFLECVQDMDHENMFWYRQDPGLGLRLIYFSYDVKMKEKGDIPEGYSVSREKKERFSLILESASTNQTSMYLCASSLGGGGKIYEQYFGPGTRLTVT.

V is TRBV28 and J is TRBJ1-2, with TRBD1 as a possible D gene (5 bases). The CDR3 spans 13 residues. Trimming shortened V by 8 bases and J by 1 base, and 11 bases separated the two germline ends. The germline gives CDR1 MDHEN, CDR2 SYDVKM. DNA of the CDR3: TGTGCCAGCTCGACAGCTCTTAACTATGGCTACACCTTC. As protein: CASSTALNYGYTF.

This chain joins TRBV7-9 and TRBJ2-7, with D perhaps matching TRBD1 (6 bases). The CDR3 has 14 amino acids. Trimming cost V 2 bases and J 3 bases, with 11 bases left between them. The V gene's germline CDR1 is SEHNR and CDR2 FQNEAQ (reference sequence). CDR3 region: CASSLPGQDYEQYF. CDR3 coding DNA: TGTGCCAGCAGCTTACCGGGACAAGACTACGAGCAGTACTTC.

This clone was found once. The genes are TRBV6-4 and TRBJ1-6, with 8 nucleotides matching TRBD1. This CDR3 region has 15 residues. J was trimmed by 6 bases and V by 7 bases; bases with no gene match: 8. CDR1 is MRHNA and CDR2 is SNTAGT in the germline V gene. The CDR3 DNA follows: TGTGCCAGCAAGGAGTGGGGACAGGTTAATTCACCCCTCCACTTT. It is translated as CASKEWGQVNSPLHF.

This clone was picked up a small number of times. The rearrangement uses TRBV23-1 and TRBJ1-2, with D possibly being TRBD1 (5 bases). TRBV23-1 is an open reading frame, and its role is uncertain. This CDR3 contains 12 residues. DNA for the CDR3: TGCGGGGGGAGGTGCTCTAACTATGGCTACACCTTC. Amino acids: CGGRCSNYGYTF.

Points on this clone: Other DNA sequences from this sample encode an identical CDR3 as well. The V call is TRBV18, the J call TRBJ2-1; TRBD2 agrees at 8 bases. CDR3 length: 15 residues. Germline-derived CDR1 and CDR2 are KGHSH and LQKENI. V lost 1 base and J lost 4; bases outside the gene matches: 3. The CDR3: CASSPRGTRYNEQFF. The CDR3 DNA sequence: TGTGCCAGCTCACCACGCGGGACTAGATACAATGAGCAGTTCTTC.

In this sample, this clone turned up many times. This chain connects TRBV10-3 to TRBJ1-1, with D unresolved. The germline CDR1 and CDR2 sequences are ENHRY and SYGVKD. V was shortened by 4 bases and J by 0 bases, with 9 bases between the two germline ends. CDR3 length equals 14 residues. The DNA for the CDR3 is TGTGCCATCAGTGGAAGTTCTATGAACACTGAAGCTTTCTTT. This encodes CAISGSSMNTEAFF.

Written as DNA, the CDR3 is TGTGCCACCGCCGGGACAGACTACAATGAGCAGTTCTTC. It codes for CATAGTDYNEQFF. The chain joins TRBV6-5 to TRBJ2-1, with TRBD1 matching 7 bases. This CDR3 has 13 amino acids. Germline V lookup: CDR1 MNHEY, CDR2 SVGAGI. Trimming removed 10 bases from V and 3 bases from J; junction bases left unmatched: 6.

About this clone itself: Additional DNA sequences in this sample encode the identical CDR3. This chain joins TRBV18 and TRBJ2-7, with D possibly called TRBD1 or TRBD2 (5 bases each). The CDR3 sequence is 14 residues long. Trimming cost V 5 bases and J 3 bases, with 14 bases left between them. From germline, CDR1 is KGHSH and CDR2 LQKENI. Here the CDR3 reads CASSSGTANYEQYF. Here the CDR3 DNA reads TGTGCCAGCTCATCCGGGACGGCCAACTACGAGCAGTACTTC.

The genes are TRBV27 and TRBJ1-4; D is perhaps TRBD1 (6 bases). V lost 5 bases to trimming and J lost 8 bases, with 18 bases between them. Germline V CDR1 and CDR2: MNHEY, SMNVEV (reference sequence). CDR3 size: 15 residues. CDR3 DNA: TGTGCCAGCAGTCCACGGTGGGGGGGGCAGGAAAAACTGTTTTTT. Its translation is CASSPRWGGQEKLFF.

The CDR3 DNA reads as TGCGCCAGCAGCCAAGAACCGGGGTGGGAGACCCAGTACTTC. Residues: CASSQEPGWETQYF. The V and J genes are TRBV4-3 and TRBJ2-5; the D gene is possibly TRBD2 (5 bases). Trimming took off 0 bases at V and 5 bases at J, with 10 bases between the two ends. This CDR3 has 14 amino acids. Germline CDR1 reads LGHNA; CDR2 reads YSLEER.

The chain recombines TRBV4-1 with TRBJ2-7; D is unresolved. The CDR3 extends over 16 amino acids. CDR1 is MGHRA and CDR2 is YSYEKL in the germline V gene. V was shortened by 4 bases and J by 2 bases, with 18 bases between the two germline ends. CDR3 in DNA: TGCGCCAGCAGCCCCCTTAGAGGCGGAGCCCCCTACGAGCAGTACTTC. As protein: CASSPLRGGAPYEQYF.

In its sample, this clone was seen a few times. The same CDR3 also results from other DNA sequences found in this sample. This rearrangement joins TRBV5-4 to TRBJ2-6, with D tentatively TRBD2 (5 bases). Between the trimmed V and J ends, which lost 0 bases and 2 bases, there was a span of 6 bases. CDR1 is SGHNT, CDR2 YYREEE, per germline (reference sequence). The CDR3 extends over 15 amino acids. In DNA form, the CDR3 reads TGTGCCAGCAGCTTGGCCGGGGCTGGGGCCAACGTCCTGACTTTC. Translating it yields CASSLAGAGANVLTF. The variable domain in full, with the rest retrieved from reference TRBV5-4 and TRBJ2-6, is ETGVTQSPTHLIKTRGQQVTLRCSSQSGHNTVSWYQQALGQGPQFIFQYYREEENGRGNFPPRFSGLQFPNYSSELNVNALELDDSALYLCASSLAGAGANVLTFGAGSRLTVL.

Comment on this clone: In the same sample, other DNA sequences code for this CDR3. The J gene is TRBJ1-2, the V gene TRBV18, with 9 bases aligning to TRBD1. The CDR3 has 13 residues. The V gene end was trimmed by 6 bases and the J gene end by 8 bases; junction bases not matched to a gene: 7. Germline V gene lookup returns CDR1 KGHSH and CDR2 LQKENI. CDR3 nucleotides: TGTGCCAGCTCTCCCGGGACAGGGTACGGCTACACCTTC. It yields the protein CASSPGTGYGYTF.

This clone was counted only a few times. The V gene is TRBV7-9, the J gene TRBJ1-5; D unresolved. Per the germline V gene, CDR1 is SEHNR and CDR2 is FQNEAQ (reference sequence). V lost 5 bases to trimming and J lost 2 bases, with 13 bases between them. The CDR3 is made up of 15 amino acids. The CDR3, as DNA: TGTGCCAGCAGCCCCTTGCCCGGTGGCAATCAGCCCCAGCATTTT. This encodes CASSPLPGGNQPQHF.

In this sample, this clone turned up many times. V usage is TRBV10-3 and J usage is TRBJ2-5; D unclear. Per germline, CDR1 ENHRY and CDR2 SYGVKD. Deletions cut 4 bases from V and 5 bases from J, with 8 bases between. The CDR3 covers 12 residues. CDR3 sequence (DNA): TGTGCCATCAGTGGGAGCGACGAGACCCAGTACTTC. It is translated as CAISGSDETQYF.